Described below is a single T cell receptor (beta chain) sequence and its context. Its cognate antigen is unknown. The germline V gene encodes CDR1 DFQATT and CDR2 SNEGSKA (reference sequence). Trimming cost V 2 bases and J 4 bases, with 5 bases left between them. The CDR3 spans 12 residues. TCRdb re-derived calls from the reads in MiXCR, one entry per CDR3 protein. Of fewer than 1,000,000 distinct CDR3 sequences in the sample, less than 35% are singletons; the top ten hold about 14%. The sample comes from a study of T cell repertoires in cytomegalovirus infection. The material was cultured CD8+ T cells from PBMCs, obtained from culture after CMV antigen stimulation. This TCR was recovered from a human donor in good health (CMV status not recorded). Some clones in this sample may be carry-over from other donors' samples. The chain has TRBV20-1 and TRBJ2-2; D not certain. The CDR3: CSARRTTGELFF. The CDR3 bases are TGCAGTGCTAGAAGGACCACCGGGGAGCTGTTTTTT.